The text below deals with one TCR beta chain. What antigen it recognizes has not been identified. The cohort consisted of 666 healthy bone marrow donors. Cohort members were all nominally healthy when sampled, although unrecorded immune exposures were likely present. The donor tested CMV seronegative, placing the donor among the 350 or so seronegative members of the cohort. Every donor gave a peripheral blood sample, and the peripheral blood mononuclear cells from that sample were used for TCR beta sequencing. Genomic DNA was extracted from the blood cell samples with the Qiagen DNeasy Blood Extraction Kit. After removal of 5 bases from V and 4 bases from J, the junction retains 10 bases not matched to a gene. Inclusive of the bounding cysteine and phenylalanine, the CDR3 is 16 residues long. This entry keeps only the CDR3 DNA: 48 bases, framed from base 1. The germline V gene provides CDR1 ENHRY and CDR2 SYGVKD.

Receptor libraries were prepared by the immunoSEQ multiplex PCR assay. A mixture of 60 forward primers for TCR Vbeta segments and 13 reverse primers for TCR Jbeta segments was used in the multiplex PCR. The CDR3 region of rearranged TCR beta genes was amplified from genomic DNA with a multiplex PCR assay. The amplified TCR beta libraries were sequenced on the Illumina HiSeq System as 87-base-pair reads. Turning to the authors' computational methods: In a later analysis, tens of millions of unique TCR beta chains were counted across the 650 to 750 repertoires, and about 10 million of these chains were shared by at least two donors. To remove PCR and sequencing errors, raw reads were error-corrected and collapsed into unique sequences using a nearest-neighbor algorithm that merged closely related sequences. Alignment of CDR3 sequences to IMGT reference sequences was used to assign V, D and J gene segments. Each retained sequence needed at least a six-nucleotide match to both a V gene segment and a J gene segment. A rearrangement was called productive if the CDR3 had no stop codons and remained in frame with V and J, and every other rearrangement was called non-productive. Following IMGT convention, CDR3 was defined as the stretch from the second conserved V-encoded cysteine to the conserved J-encoded phenylalanine. In an earlier analysis of 587 of the donors, sequences lacking an unambiguous match to a single V gene segment were excluded. In an earlier analysis of a few hundred of the donors, a V segment was called functional when productive rearrangements were above 56.7%, and segregating when the standard deviation between donors exceeded 5%. A statistical classification framework was developed to diagnose cytomegalovirus status using the catalog of TCR beta chain sequences. In a later analysis, V and J genes were assigned by comparing TCR nucleotide sequences against IMGT/GENE-DB human TR gene sequences. Using the TCRdist pipeline, a later analysis assigned CDR3 sequences along with most-parsimonious VDJ recombination scenarios. In a later analysis, each TCR beta chain was defined by its CDR3 amino acid sequence together with its V-gene family, and reads without a unique V-gene family were excluded. To address suspected cross-contamination and a sequencing artifact, a later analysis removed over 500 highly shared, low-generation-probability nucleotide sequences. A later analysis calculated a clonal expansion index for each public chain from normalized within-repertoire ranks of inferred template counts. A later analysis computed generation probabilities with a VDJ recombination model fitted to out-of-frame rearrangements, and checked the results against IGoR. A later analysis scored TCR-TCR, TCR-HLA and TCR-CMV co-occurrence with hypergeometric tests, applying a repertoire-size bias correction to TCR pairs. To estimate false discovery rates, a later analysis permuted the HLA or CMV assignments 20 times. In a later analysis, co-occurring TCRs were grouped with DBSCAN, and TCRdist sequence similarity was added when clustering was performed within HLA-allele-positive subsets. Repertoires with fewer than 30,000 or more than 120,000 public chains, plus five repertoires with anomalous nucleotide sharing, were excluded from co-occurrence clustering. The clones in this table, taken by TCRdb from immuneACCESS, are in-frame only. Not every clone is retained; where verified, under half of the shortfall comes from an unresolved V gene, and the cause of the rest is unknown. V, J and clone size were drawn from that table, and D and trimming were deduced from the DNA. This sample's table has entries for tens of thousands of clones. Of the sample, roughly 7.1% is held by the ten largest clones.

The data originate from a study of cytomegalovirus exposure and HLA in healthy donors (dated by TCRdb to about 2017). Study-level background: An earlier analysis of a few hundred of the donors reported 276 Gb of sequence data and 117 million unique TCR beta sequences obtained from about 170 million T cells. The aim of the study was to test whether cataloging public T cell receptors could identify signatures of past pathogen exposure. Rather than using new phenotypic data, the later analysis identified candidate immune exposures from TCR beta sequences and from how often those sequences occurred across donors. HLA typing covered class I and class II loci at four-digit resolution. All discovery cohort repertoires had been generated on a single sequencing platform. Across some 400 genotyped donors of the cohort, an average of approximately 240,000 unique TCR beta nucleotide sequences per donor were sequenced, and roughly 20% of those sequences were non-productive. Roughly 290 gigabases of sequencing data and around 80 million unique TCR sequences made up an early release that covered about 640 HLA-typed donors. To study patterns of TCR occurrence, a later analysis re-analyzed previously published TCR beta repertoires from under 750 donors and added high-resolution HLA genotyping. Genome-wide SNP genotypes for about 60% of the 666 donors were used in a later genetic analysis, which treated that subset as a discovery cohort. In an earlier analysis of 587 of the donors, high-throughput TCR beta sequencing was used to judge whether each TCR beta V gene segment behaved as functional or pseudogenic. Of the roughly 400 genotyped donors, around 81% fell in the genetic ancestry cluster associated with self-reported Caucasian donors. In addition to the first cohort of 666 subjects, a separate validation cohort of around 110 different subjects was used. Typing coverage varied by locus: roughly 620-630 donors for A, B, C, DRB1 and DQB1; approximately 560 for DQA1; about 600 for DPA1; around 450 for DPB1. A few DR-DQ haplotypes were handled as single units for association and clustering because linkage in the cohort was strong. Alongside the repertoire data, information on donor age, sex, ethnicity and CMV serostatus was compiled. To predict cytomegalovirus infection status, the study combined high-throughput TCR immunosequencing, statistical association of individual TCRs with disease status, and machine learning. The T cell repertoires of 666 subjects were profiled by immunosequencing and related to cytomegalovirus serostatus.

What the work shows at the level of the full study, not this receptor alone: A further reported finding was that TCR beta sequences accurately predicted the HLA-A and HLA-B alleles for most subjects in the first cohort. Because HLA typing was unavailable for some donors at each locus, only the typed subset was used in association tests. In a later analysis, TCR association rates were found to vary across HLA loci, with the most associated TCRs seen for DRB1 alleles and the fewest for HLA-C alleles. When HLA alleles, especially DR and DQ, strongly co-occurred, attributing TCR associations to individual alleles was difficult. In a later analysis, around 17,000 TCR beta sequences were associated with specific HLA alleles at a false discovery rate of 0.05. Because counts were too low, 15 to 20 rarely observed V segments, including chromosome 9 orphons, were excluded from the earlier analysis of some 590 of the donors. In a later analysis, HLA-associated TCR beta chains showed more clonal expansion and lower generation probabilities than non-associated chains that were equally common. In vitro tests confirmed that a few of the cytomegalovirus-associated TCR beta chains recognize cytomegalovirus antigens. According to the authors, the approach could potentially be generalized to other disease states and immunological phenotypes. An earlier analysis of approximately 530 of the donors showed that most TCR beta V segments appeared in productive rearrangements either about 87% or about 30% of the time, which broadly matched IMGT annotations. The presence/absence analyses assumed that sequencing depth was roughly uniform across donors, and that assumption may not be true. Because the 87-base-pair reads could not distinguish some IMGT-functional V segments, including TRBV6-2 and TRBV6-3, those segments were excluded. This cohort had only TCR beta chains sequenced, and the lack of alpha or paired-chain data limited which features could be detected. The classifier was reported to diagnose cytomegalovirus status with high specificity and sensitivity in both the original and validation cohorts. While some public TCRs were present in many individuals, most TCR sequences turned up only very rarely across donors. Most CMV-associated TCR beta chains appeared to be HLA-restricted in a later analysis, and the HLA associations seemed to be driven largely by CMV exposure. Immune exposure information for the cohort was limited to CMV serostatus. In the study, around 150 TCR beta chains were listed as associated with cytomegalovirus. A cluster of highly shared sequence variants was judged likely to be a technical artifact of the sequencing pipeline. A later analysis reported that several top co-occurrence clusters appeared linked to parvovirus B19, influenza, CMV and Epstein-Barr virus. Compared with the approximately 670-donor mean, donors in an Asian-associated ancestry cluster had fewer N-insertions in productive TCRs, according to a later genetic analysis. In a later genetic analysis, a missense DCLRE1C variant was associated with V-gene and J-gene trimming of TCR beta chains, and the association was replicated in an independent cohort. Correlated functional status among segregating V segments might reflect linkage disequilibrium, but an unknown experimental factor could not be ruled out.

This sequence originates from a middle-aged woman in good health and CMV-seronegative. The chain is encoded by TRBV10-3 joined to TRBJ2-3, with 9 central nucleotides matching TRBD2. Input material: PBMCs. The DNA reads as follows: TGTGCCATCAGTCCCAGTGGCGGGGGGGCCGCAGATACGCAGTATTTT. Its protein reads: CAISPSGGGAADTQYF.